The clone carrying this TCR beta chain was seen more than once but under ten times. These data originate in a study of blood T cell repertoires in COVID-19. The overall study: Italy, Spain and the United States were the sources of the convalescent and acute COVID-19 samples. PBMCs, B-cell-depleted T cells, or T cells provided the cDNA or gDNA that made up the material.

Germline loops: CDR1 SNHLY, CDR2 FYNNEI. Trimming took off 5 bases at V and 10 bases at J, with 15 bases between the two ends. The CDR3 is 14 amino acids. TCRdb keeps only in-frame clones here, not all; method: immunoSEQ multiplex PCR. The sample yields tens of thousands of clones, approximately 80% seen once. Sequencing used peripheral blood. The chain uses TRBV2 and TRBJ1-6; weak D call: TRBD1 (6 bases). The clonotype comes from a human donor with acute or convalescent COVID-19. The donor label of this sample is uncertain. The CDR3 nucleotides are TGTGCCAGCAGTCCACAGGGTGGAGTGTCACCCCTCCACTTT. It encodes CASSPQGGVSPLHF.